This T cell receptor beta chain derives from a study of tumor-infiltrating lymphocytes in primary liver carcinoma. As for the study in general: Samples yielded about 3.65 to 7.13 million productive TCRbeta reads, similar across tissue types.

TCR beta cDNA came from 400 to 500 ng total RNA, primed with a constant-region primer. Three nested multiplex PCR rounds, a slightly modified ARM-PCR, produced the libraries for TCR beta. The first two PCR rounds used TRBV1-TRBV30 primers with a Cbeta primer, 9 to 10 cycles each. One entry per CDR3 protein results from TCRdb running MiXCR on the multiplex PCR reads. The data hold under 200,000 distinct CDR3 sequences, with just under 85% observed a single time. Overall study findings and caveats: The study found tumor-adjacent and tumor-blood pairs overlapped less than tumor region pairs. Just about 7.5-25% of leading clones were found in every one of five regions.

The CDR3 sequence is 12 residues long. Germline CDR1 is MNHEY and CDR2 is SVGEGT. About this clonotype itself: Its antigen is not known. At one boundary the junction diverges from the germline segment, which might be a read error.

From unsorted bulk tissue weighing about 17-30 mg, DNA and RNA were co-extracted. No treatment had been given to the patients, who were chronically infected with HBV. This sequence joins TRBV6-2 or TRBV6-3 and TRBJ2-5; D is unresolved. The clonotype comes from a man aged 40-50 years with primary liver carcinoma and hepatitis B virus infection. Sequencing was carried out using tumor tissue from primary liver carcinoma. The CDR3 spells CASSNSQETQCF. CDR3 in DNA: TGTGCCAGCAGCAACAGCCAAGAGACCCAGTGTTTC.